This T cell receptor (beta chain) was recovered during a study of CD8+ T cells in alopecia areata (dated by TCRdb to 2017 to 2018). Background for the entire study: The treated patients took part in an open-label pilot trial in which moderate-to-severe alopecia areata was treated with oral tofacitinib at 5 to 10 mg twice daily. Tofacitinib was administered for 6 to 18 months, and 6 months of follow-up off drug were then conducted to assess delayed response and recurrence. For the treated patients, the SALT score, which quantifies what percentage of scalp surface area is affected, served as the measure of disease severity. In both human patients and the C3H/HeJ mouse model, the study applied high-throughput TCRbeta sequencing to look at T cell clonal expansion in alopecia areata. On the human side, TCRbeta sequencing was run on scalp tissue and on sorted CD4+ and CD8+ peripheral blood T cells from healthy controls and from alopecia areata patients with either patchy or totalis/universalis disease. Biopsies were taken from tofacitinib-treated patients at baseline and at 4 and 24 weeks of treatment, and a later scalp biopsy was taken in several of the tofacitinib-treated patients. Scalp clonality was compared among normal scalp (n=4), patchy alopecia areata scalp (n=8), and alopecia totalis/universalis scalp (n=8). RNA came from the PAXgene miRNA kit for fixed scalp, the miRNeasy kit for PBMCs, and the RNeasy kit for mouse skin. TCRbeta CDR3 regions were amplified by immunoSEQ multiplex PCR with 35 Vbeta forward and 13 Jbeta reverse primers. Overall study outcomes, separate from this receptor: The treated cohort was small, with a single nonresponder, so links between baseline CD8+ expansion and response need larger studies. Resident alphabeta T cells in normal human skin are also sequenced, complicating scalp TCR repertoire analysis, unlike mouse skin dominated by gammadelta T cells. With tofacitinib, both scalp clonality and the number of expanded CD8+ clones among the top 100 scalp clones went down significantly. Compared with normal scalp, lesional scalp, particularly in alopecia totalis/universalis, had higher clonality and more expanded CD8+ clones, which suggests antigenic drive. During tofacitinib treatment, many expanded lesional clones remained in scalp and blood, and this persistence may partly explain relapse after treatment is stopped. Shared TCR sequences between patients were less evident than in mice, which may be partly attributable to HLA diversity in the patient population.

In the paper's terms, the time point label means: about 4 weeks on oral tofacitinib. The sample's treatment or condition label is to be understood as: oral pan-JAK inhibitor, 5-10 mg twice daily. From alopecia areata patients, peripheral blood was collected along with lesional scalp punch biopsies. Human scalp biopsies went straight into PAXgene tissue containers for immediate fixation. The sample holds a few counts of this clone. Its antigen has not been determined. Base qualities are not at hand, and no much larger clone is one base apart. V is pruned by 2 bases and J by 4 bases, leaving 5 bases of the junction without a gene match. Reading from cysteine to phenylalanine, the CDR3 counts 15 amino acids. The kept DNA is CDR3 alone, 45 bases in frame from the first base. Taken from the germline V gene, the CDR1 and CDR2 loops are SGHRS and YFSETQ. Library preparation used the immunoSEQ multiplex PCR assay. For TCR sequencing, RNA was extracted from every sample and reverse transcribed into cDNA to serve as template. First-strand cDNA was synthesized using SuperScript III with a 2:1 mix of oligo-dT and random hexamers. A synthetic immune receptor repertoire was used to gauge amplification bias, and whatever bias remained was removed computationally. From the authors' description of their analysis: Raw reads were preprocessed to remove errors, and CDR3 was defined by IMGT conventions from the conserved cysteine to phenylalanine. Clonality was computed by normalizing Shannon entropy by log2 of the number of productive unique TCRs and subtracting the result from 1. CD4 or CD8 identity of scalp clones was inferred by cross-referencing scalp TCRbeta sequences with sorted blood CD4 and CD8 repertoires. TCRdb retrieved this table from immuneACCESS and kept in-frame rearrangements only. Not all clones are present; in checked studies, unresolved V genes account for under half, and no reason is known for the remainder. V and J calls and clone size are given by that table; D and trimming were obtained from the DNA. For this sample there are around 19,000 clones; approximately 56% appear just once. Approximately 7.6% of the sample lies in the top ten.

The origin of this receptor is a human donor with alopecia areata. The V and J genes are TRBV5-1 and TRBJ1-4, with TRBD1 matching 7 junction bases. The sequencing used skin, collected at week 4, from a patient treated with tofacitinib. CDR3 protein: CASSFTGQFNEKLFF. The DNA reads TGCGCCAGCAGCTTCACGGGACAGTTTAATGAAAAACTGTTTTTT.